Listed below are T cell receptor beta chains from one sample, sequenced in a study of CD8 T cell repertoires and HIV-1 epitope variants. Produced via immunoSEQ multiplex PCR; TCRdb's table is partial and in-frame only. In the table there are 5,500 to 7,000 clones, about three fifths of which are singletons. Their antigens are not known. Sequences were obtained from cultured CD8+ T cells derived from PBMCs. Receptor source: a male donor with HIV. Both conserved end residues are part of each CDR3. The D gene is left open where the match is weak. Expanded clones get a size class; other rows say once, few or many, or leave the size out.

V: TRBV6-6
J: TRBJ1-2
size: .
D: .
CDR3: CASRGSSNYGYTF
DNA: TGTGCCAGCAGGGGGTCTTCTAACTATGGCTACACCTTC

V: TRBV6-1
J: TRBJ2-7
size: .
D: TRBD2
CDR3: CASSEALRREVYEQYF
DNA: TGTGCCAGCAGTGAAGCGCTACGACGGGAGGTCTACGAGCAGTACTTC

V: TRBV6-1
J: TRBJ2-7
size: .
D: .
CDR3: CASSEAGSPDEQYF
DNA: TGTGCCAGCAGTGAAGCTGGGTCCCCAGACGAGCAGTACTTC

V: TRBV2
J: TRBJ1-4
size: few
D: .
CDR3: CASSMGSQRRDEKLFF
DNA: TGTGCCAGCAGTATGGGCTCACAGAGAAGGGATGAAAAACTGTTTTTT

V: TRBV11-1
J: TRBJ2-1
size: few
D: .
CDR3: CASSLAGQSYNEQFF
DNA: TGTGCCAGCAGCTTAGCCGGACAGAGCTACAATGAGCAGTTCTTC

V: TRBV5-4
J: TRBJ1-1
size: .
D: .
CDR3: CASSRRVNTEAFF
DNA: TGTGCCAGCAGCCGACGGGTGAACACTGAAGCTTTCTTT

V: TRBV7-7
J: TRBJ2-7
size: few
D: .
CDR3: CASSSSIQTYEQYF
DNA: TGTGCTAGCAGCTCCTCGATTCAGACCTACGAGCAGTACTTC

V: TRBV29-1
J: TRBJ1-1
size: once
D: .
CDR3: CSHDLLRDTEAFF
DNA: TGCAGTCACGACCTGTTGCGAGACACTGAAGCTTTCTTT

V: TRBV15
J: TRBJ2-1
size: .
D: TRBD2
CDR3: CATSTARGLAGAQFF
DNA: TGTGCCACCAGCACCGCAAGGGGGCTAGCGGGAGCTCAGTTCTTC

V: TRBV27
J: TRBJ1-6
size: .
D: .
CDR3: CASSLSGANNSPLHF
DNA: TGTGCCAGCAGTTTATCTGGGGCTAATAATTCACCCCTCCACTTT

V: TRBV27
J: TRBJ2-7
size: few
D: .
CDR3: CASSLDSLSYEQYF
DNA: TGTGCCAGCAGTTTAGACAGCCTTTCCTACGAGCAGTACTTC

V: TRBV27
J: TRBJ2-5
size: .
D: .
CDR3: CASSLAGRQETQYF
DNA: TGTGCCAGCAGTTTGGCAGGGAGACAAGAGACCCAGTACTTC

V: TRBV15
J: TRBJ2-1
size: .
D: TRBD2
CDR3: CATSGTSGTNEQFF
DNA: TGTGCCACCTCCGGGACTAGCGGGACCAATGAGCAGTTCTTC

V: TRBV29-1
J: TRBJ2-4
size: .
D: .
CDR3: CSVEDLSSAKNIQYF
DNA: TGCAGCGTTGAAGATCTATCTTCGGCCAAAAACATTCAGTACTTC

V: TRBV27
J: TRBJ2-7
size: .
D: .
CDR3: CASGSFYEQYF
DNA: TGTGCCAGCGGCTCCTTTTACGAGCAGTACTTC

V: TRBV6-6
J: TRBJ2-5
size: .
D: .
CDR3: CASSYSSREETQYF
DNA: TGTGCCAGCAGTTACTCGTCAAGGGAAGAGACCCAGTACTTC

V: TRBV19
J: TRBJ2-7
size: .
D: TRBD1
CDR3: CASAPGQGYEQYF
DNA: TGTGCCAGTGCTCCGGGACAGGGCTACGAGCAGTACTTC

V: TRBV28
J: TRBJ2-7
size: .
D: .
CDR3: CASSLRDNEYEQYF
DNA: TGTGCCAGCAGTTTGAGGGACAATGAATACGAGCAGTACTTC

V: TRBV5-6
J: TRBJ2-1
size: .
D: TRBD2
CDR3: CASNQEREGLLEQFF
DNA: TGTGCCAGCAATCAGGAGAGGGAGGGCCTATTGGAGCAGTTCTTC

V: TRBV9
J: TRBJ1-1
size: few
D: .
CDR3: CASSVARERGNTEAFF
DNA: TGTGCCAGCAGCGTAGCGAGGGAGCGAGGGAACACTGAAGCTTTCTTT

V: TRBV28
J: TRBJ1-2
size: once
D: TRBD1
CDR3: CASSLGTADYGYTF
DNA: TGTGCCAGCAGTTTGGGGACAGCTGACTATGGCTACACCTTC

V: TRBV2
J: TRBJ2-1
size: .
D: .
CDR3: CASRPKGSYNEQFF
DNA: TGTGCCAGCAGACCCAAAGGCTCCTACAATGAGCAGTTCTTC

V: TRBV2
J: TRBJ2-7
size: .
D: .
CDR3: CASSEAYRDEQYF
DNA: TGTGCCAGCAGTGAAGCGTATAGGGACGAGCAGTACTTC

V: TRBV7-7
J: TRBJ2-7
size: few
D: TRBD1
CDR3: CASSSGTGDNDEQYF
DNA: TGTGCTAGCAGCTCCGGGACAGGGGATAACGACGAGCAGTACTTC

V: TRBV9
J: TRBJ2-1
size: .
D: TRBD2
CDR3: CASSVSGSGGPYNEQFF
DNA: TGTGCCAGCAGCGTATCGGGTAGCGGGGGTCCCTACAATGAGCAGTTCTTC

V: TRBV29-1
J: TRBJ2-7
size: .
D: .
CDR3: CSVEASDDSYEQYF
DNA: TGCAGCGTTGAAGCTAGCGATGACTCCTACGAGCAGTACTTC

V: TRBV5-6
J: TRBJ2-3
size: once
D: .
CDR3: CASSGTGAWADTQYF
DNA: TGTGCCAGCAGTGGTACGGGAGCTTGGGCAGATACGCAGTATTTT

V: TRBV21-1
J: TRBJ1-4
size: .
D: .
CDR3: CAKSGGGNEKLFF
DNA: TGTGCCAAGAGCGGGGGGGGCAATGAAAAACTGTTTTTT

V: TRBV7-9
J: TRBJ2-4
size: .
D: TRBD1
CDR3: CASSPPTGYDIQYF
DNA: TGTGCCAGCAGCCCTCCGACAGGGTATGACATTCAGTACTTC

V: TRBV10-3
J: TRBJ2-3
size: .
D: TRBD2
CDR3: CAISVGGFTDTQYF
DNA: TGTGCCATCAGTGTCGGGGGGTTCACAGATACGCAGTATTTT

V: TRBV15
J: TRBJ1-1
size: .
D: TRBD1
CDR3: CATSPRAGGTEAFF
DNA: TGTGCCACCAGCCCCAGGGCAGGGGGAACTGAAGCTTTCTTT

V: TRBV13
J: TRBJ2-3
size: .
D: .
CDR3: CASSSETDTQYF
DNA: TGTGCCAGCAGTTCAGAAACAGATACGCAGTATTTT

V: TRBV5-6
J: TRBJ1-2
size: .
D: .
CDR3: CASTLRVFDGYTF
DNA: TGTGCCAGCACCTTAAGGGTGTTCGATGGCTACACCTTC

V: TRBV7-2
J: TRBJ2-5
size: .
D: .
CDR3: CASSLATGLGQETQYF
DNA: TGTGCCAGCAGCTTAGCGACAGGCCTAGGTCAAGAGACCCAGTACTTC

V: TRBV9
J: TRBJ1-1
size: once
D: .
CDR3: CASSPSGGITEAFF
DNA: TGTGCCAGCAGCCCCTCCGGTGGCATCACTGAAGCTTTCTTT

V: TRBV27
J: TRBJ2-3
size: once
D: .
CDR3: CASRWTAGDPTDTQYF
DNA: TGTGCCAGCCGTTGGACGGCAGGGGATCCCACAGATACGCAGTATTTT

V: TRBV7-6
J: TRBJ2-3
size: .
D: TRBD2
CDR3: CASSLAPSGVTSTDTQYF
DNA: TGTGCCAGCAGCTTAGCCCCTAGCGGGGTGACTAGCACAGATACGCAGTATTTT

V: TRBV19
J: TRBJ1-1
size: .
D: .
CDR3: CASSIVATGNTEAFF
DNA: TGTGCCAGTAGTATAGTTGCGACAGGGAACACTGAAGCTTTCTTT

V: TRBV19
J: TRBJ2-5
size: .
D: .
CDR3: CASSIGGIGETQYF
DNA: TGTGCCAGTAGTATTGGGGGGATCGGGGAGACCCAGTACTTC

V: TRBV27
J: TRBJ2-5
size: .
D: .
CDR3: CASSPISVETQYF
DNA: TGTGCCAGCAGTCCAATCTCTGTGGAGACCCAGTACTTC

V: TRBV6-1
J: TRBJ1-3
size: few
D: TRBD1
CDR3: CAALTGAGNTIYF
DNA: TGTGCCGCCTTGACAGGGGCTGGAAACACCATATATTTT

V: TRBV10-3
J: TRBJ2-1
size: few
D: .
CDR3: CAISESMAGSYNEQFF
DNA: TGTGCCATCAGTGAGTCGATGGCGGGCTCCTACAATGAGCAGTTCTTC

V: TRBV14
J: TRBJ2-1
size: .
D: .
CDR3: CASSQDQRHEQFF
DNA: TGTGCCAGCAGCCAAGACCAGCGCCATGAGCAGTTCTTC

V: TRBV28
J: TRBJ1-2
size: few
D: TRBD1
CDR3: CASSTGGHGYTF
DNA: TGTGCCAGTTCCACAGGGGGCCATGGCTACACCTTC

V: TRBV6-1
J: TRBJ2-7
size: .
D: TRBD2
CDR3: CASSESREFPYEQYF
DNA: TGTGCCAGCAGTGAATCGCGGGAGTTTCCCTACGAGCAGTACTTC

V: TRBV7-8
J: TRBJ2-1
size: .
D: .
CDR3: CASSRWDTPNEQFF
DNA: TGTGCCAGCAGCCGGTGGGACACCCCCAATGAGCAGTTCTTC

V: TRBV28
J: TRBJ1-2
size: .
D: .
CDR3: CASSPGYYGYTF
DNA: TGTGCCAGCAGTCCCGGGTACTATGGCTACACCTTC

V: TRBV28
J: TRBJ2-7
size: .
D: TRBD2
CDR3: CASSLPSGVKGWGEQYF
DNA: TGTGCCAGCAGTTTACCTAGCGGGGTAAAAGGCTGGGGCGAGCAGTACTTC

V: TRBV7-8
J: TRBJ2-2
size: .
D: TRBD2
CDR3: CASSLGLAGVGELFF
DNA: TGTGCCAGCAGCTTGGGACTAGCGGGAGTCGGGGAGCTGTTTTTT

V: TRBV10-3
J: TRBJ2-3
size: .
D: .
CDR3: CAITTSSTDTQYF
DNA: TGTGCCATCACTACCTCTAGCACAGATACGCAGTATTTT